The 24 T cell receptor beta chains in this list originate from one sample, sequenced in a study of shared clonotypes between healthy human individuals. Naive CD8 cells lacked CD45RO and underwent positive selection for CCR7, leaving out terminally differentiated effector memory CD45RA+ cells. Only in-frame clones appear in the TCRdb table, and some are missing; sequencing was by immunoSEQ multiplex PCR. In the table there are about 820,000 clones, 80% to 95% of which are singletons. The sequenced sample consisted of naive CD8+ T cells sorted from blood. These receptors were taken from a man aged 25-45 years in good health.

This rearrangement joins TRBV7-6 to TRBJ2-5; 7 positions agree with TRBD1. Germline V gives CDR1 SGHVS, CDR2 FNYEAQ. V shed 5 bases and J 3 bases; nucleotides not matched to a gene: 9. The CDR3 has 15 amino acids. This CDR3 reads CASSPSGTEKETQYF. Here the CDR3 DNA reads TGTGCCAGCAGCCCATCCGGGACAGAGAAAGAGACCCAGTACTTC.

As DNA, the CDR3 is TGTGCCGTCCTCGGGCGTCTAGCGGGAGACAATGAGCAGTTCTTC. Translated, it gives CAVLGRLAGDNEQFF. The chain links TRBV2 to TRBJ2-1, with TRBD2 matching over 10 bases. CDR3 length: 15 amino acids. From germline, CDR1 is SNHLY and CDR2 FYNNEI. V was clipped by 11 bases and J by 5 bases; unmatched bases: 12.

The rearrangement uses TRBV5-1 and TRBJ1-1; no clear D gene. The CDR3 extends over 13 amino acids. Between the trimmed V and J ends, which lost 0 bases and 6 bases, there was a span of 9 bases. CDR1 and CDR2 (germline): SGHRS, YFSETQ. CDR3 bases: TGCGCCAGCAGCTTGGATTTATTCGCTGAAGCTTTCTTT. Translation: CASSLDLFAEAFF.

The V and J genes are TRBV4-1 and TRBJ1-1, with D maybe TRBD1 (5 bases). Germline V gene data show CDR1 as MGHRA and CDR2 as YSYEKL. V was shortened by 3 bases and J by 1 base, with 18 bases between the two germline ends. The CDR3 consists of 17 residues. CDR3 DNA sequence: TGCGCCAGCAGCCAGGACCTAGACAGTATTGGGAACACTGAAGCTTTCTTT. This gives the protein CASSQDLDSIGNTEAFF.

This clone occurred a few times. V usage is TRBV7-9 and J usage is TRBJ1-5, with D perhaps TRBD1 (5 bases). The CDR3 length is 13 residues. V was trimmed by 5 bases and J by 4 bases, leaving 9 bases between them. Germline CDR1 is SEHNR and CDR2 is FQNEAQ (reference sequence). In DNA form, the CDR3 reads TGTGCCAGCAGCCCCGAGGGGAATCAGCCCCAGCATTTT. This gives the protein CASSPEGNQPQHF.

The J gene is TRBJ2-1, the V gene TRBV10-2; D is possibly TRBD2 (6 bases). The germline V gene has CDR1 WSHSY and CDR2 SAAADI. This CDR3 comprises 15 residues. V was shortened by 6 bases and J by 5 bases, with 17 bases between the two germline ends. In DNA form, the CDR3 reads TGCGCCAGCAGGGTACTAGCATCGGGGGACAATGAGCAGTTCTTC. Amino acid sequence: CASRVLASGDNEQFF.

This clone was seen only once. J is TRBJ2-3 and V is TRBV27; tentative D call: TRBD1 (6 bases). The V and J ends lost 0 bases and 6 bases respectively, with 13 bases between them. The V gene's germline CDR1 is MNHEY and CDR2 SMNVEV (reference sequence). The CDR3 runs to 15 residues. The CDR3 region has the DNA TGTGCCAGCAGTTTATCAGCGGTCCAGGGGGATACGCAGTATTTT. This translates into CASSLSAVQGDTQYF.

Regarding this clone: Other DNA sequences from this sample encode an identical CDR3 as well. This chain links TRBV6-5 with TRBJ2-2; D not certain. CDR1 and CDR2 from the germline V gene are MNHEY and SVGAGI. The CDR3 length is 14 residues. Trimming left V 2 bases short and J 5 bases short, with 9 bases between. The CDR3 protein is CASSYGEGTGELFF. CDR3 bases: TGTGCCAGCAGTTACGGGGAAGGGACCGGGGAGCTGTTTTTT.

The DNA of the CDR3 is TGTGCCAGCAGCGTAACAGGGGTGGACGGGGAGCTGTTTTTT. It encodes CASSVTGVDGELFF. The rearrangement uses TRBV9 and TRBJ2-2, with 7 positions matching TRBD1. V shed 1 base, J shed 7 bases, and the junction held 4 bases outside the gene matches. The CDR3 covers 14 residues. Germline V lookup: CDR1 SGDLS, CDR2 YYNGEE.

The rearrangement uses TRBV9 and TRBJ2-1; tentative D call: TRBD2 (6 bases). Trimming took 0 bases from V and 5 from J, leaving 12 bases between them. The CDR3 runs to 15 residues. The germline V gene has CDR1 SGDLS and CDR2 YYNGEE. The CDR3 DNA is TGTGCCAGCAGCGTAGTGGGGGAGGAAGACAATGAGCAGTTCTTC. It codes for CASSVVGEEDNEQFF.

This chain joins TRBV7-9 and TRBJ2-3; TRBD2 is a possible D gene (7 bases). This CDR3 has 17 residues. The V gene lost 10 bases and the J gene lost 3 bases, with 26 bases spanning the gap. Germline V lookup: CDR1 SEHNR, CDR2 FQNEAQ (reference sequence). This chain's CDR3 is CATTVRGRGGETDTQYF. CDR3 DNA sequence: TGTGCCACCACGGTGCGCGGGAGAGGGGGAGAGACAGATACGCAGTATTTT.

The CDR3 DNA follows: TGTGCCAGCAGTTTATCAAGGGGGCTGTACTATGGCTACACCTTC. This translates into CASSLSRGLYYGYTF. The chain has TRBV27 and TRBJ1-2; 7 nucleotides line up with TRBD1. Germline lookup yields CDR1 MNHEY and CDR2 SMNVEV (reference sequence). The CDR3 runs 15 residues. The V and J ends lost 0 bases and 3 bases, in that order; junction bases with no gene match: 4.

This chain links TRBV29-1 with TRBJ2-7; D gene unclear. The germline CDR1 and CDR2 sequences are SQVTM and ANQGSEA. Trimming removed 7 bases from V and 0 bases from J, with 13 bases in between. The CDR3 consists of 13 residues. The CDR3 is CSGLLSGSYEQYF. CDR3 sequence (DNA): TGCAGCGGTCTCCTCAGTGGCTCCTACGAGCAGTACTTC.

V usage is TRBV11-2 and J usage is TRBJ2-1, with D possibly matching TRBD1 (6 bases). The CDR3 has 16 residues. Trimming pared 2 bases from V and 6 bases from J, leaving 17 bases between. Per the germline V gene, CDR1 is SGHAT and CDR2 is FQNNGV. This CDR3 is CASSLRPPGRGNEQFF. The DNA for the CDR3 is TGTGCCAGCAGCTTACGGCCACCCGGCAGGGGCAATGAGCAGTTCTTC.

The chain recombines TRBV2 with TRBJ2-2; D is possibly TRBD1 or TRBD2 (5 bases each). The V end lost 6 bases, the J end lost 3 bases, and 11 bases lay between the germline ends. CDR3 length: 14 residues. Germline V gene lookup returns CDR1 SNHLY and CDR2 FYNNEI. The chain's CDR3 is CASRPGTDTGELFF. The CDR3 DNA is TGTGCCAGCAGGCCCGGGACGGACACCGGGGAGCTGTTTTTT.

The chain joins TRBV28 to TRBJ1-3, with D unresolved. V gave up 3 bases and J gave up 0 bases, with 9 bases separating them. The CDR3 runs 15 residues. Germline V lookup: CDR1 MDHEN, CDR2 SYDVKM. CDR3 sequence: CASSFPAHSGNTIYF. The CDR3 DNA reads as TGTGCCAGCAGTTTCCCGGCGCACTCTGGAAACACCATATATTTT.

The chain carries TRBV27 and TRBJ2-1; tentative D call: TRBD1 (6 bases). The CDR3 consists of 15 residues. CDR1 is MNHEY, CDR2 SMNVEV, per germline (reference sequence). V lost 2 bases to trimming and J lost 8 bases, with 16 bases between them. CDR3 sequence: CASSLRARGLDEQFF. Written as DNA, the CDR3 is TGTGCCAGCAGTTTAAGGGCCAGGGGTTTGGATGAGCAGTTCTTC.

With regard to this clone: Just one base apart from a much larger clone, this may be a read error. The chain links TRBV5-6 to TRBJ2-7, with D perhaps TRBD1 (5 bases). V was pared by 4 bases and J by 8 bases, with 22 bases between. From germline, CDR1 is SGHDT and CDR2 YYEEEE. This CDR3 spans 15 amino acids. CDR3 sequence reads: CASSQPPGRRIKQYF. CDR3 nucleotide sequence: TGTGCCAGCAGCCAGCCCCCAGGGCGGCGAATCAAGCAGTACTTC.

The count of this clone is one. The chain joins TRBV5-1 to TRBJ1-5; D remains ambiguous. Germline V gene sequence: CDR1 SGHRS, CDR2 YFSETQ. The CDR3 consists of 14 residues. Between the trimmed V and J ends, which lost 7 bases and 3 bases, there was a span of 14 bases. The CDR3 loop reads CASCVGETNQPQHF. The DNA of the CDR3 is TGCGCCAGCTGCGTTGGGGAAACCAATCAGCCCCAGCATTTT.

The chain links TRBV2 to TRBJ2-7, with TRBD2 identical over 7 bases. Germline loops: CDR1 SNHLY, CDR2 FYNNEI. Losses at the gene ends were 6 bases for V and 0 bases for J; bases not matched to a gene: 8. This CDR3 spans 15 amino acids. The CDR3 protein is CASSESLAASYEQYF. DNA for the CDR3: TGTGCCAGCAGCGAAAGCCTAGCGGCCTCCTACGAGCAGTACTTC.

The chain joins TRBV12-5 to TRBJ2-3; D might be TRBD2 (6 bases). Germline V gene lookup returns CDR1 LGHNT and CDR2 FRNRAP. V lost 6 bases and J lost 6, with 19 bases in between. The CDR3 extends over 15 amino acids. The CDR3 DNA sequence: TGTGCTAGTGGCCCCGGCGGGGACCTAACCGATACGCAGTATTTT. Encoded protein: CASGPGGDLTDTQYF.

The chain couples TRBV28 to TRBJ2-7, with a weak D call TRBD1 (6 bases). V was clipped by 5 bases and J by 2 bases, with 16 bases between them. This CDR3 region has 15 residues. Germline V gives CDR1 MDHEN, CDR2 SYDVKM. CDR3 nucleotide sequence: TGTGCCAGCAGTCCCAGGACAGTCCAGACCTACGAGCAGTACTTC. It encodes CASSPRTVQTYEQYF.

V is TRBV18 and J is TRBJ1-1; 9 nucleotides agree with TRBD1. The CDR3 length is 17 residues. Trimming at V came to 4 bases and at J to 3 bases, leaving 12 bases not matched to a gene. Per germline, CDR1 KGHSH and CDR2 LQKENI. The CDR3 nucleotides read TGTGCCAGCTCACACGACCTCCAGGGACAGGGTTACACTGAAGCTTTCTTT. The encoded protein is CASSHDLQGQGYTEAFF.

The sample holds one count of this clone. The chain employs TRBV5-3 and TRBJ2-7; D ambiguous. TRBV5-3 is noted as an ORF with a role that remains uncertain. CDR3 length: 16 amino acids. Deletions cut 3 bases from V and 2 bases from J, with 18 bases between. CDR3 protein: CARSCDARRWAYEQYF. For the CDR3, the DNA is TGTGCCAGAAGCTGTGATGCTAGGCGTTGGGCCTACGAGCAGTACTTC.